This T cell receptor beta chain appears in the sequencing data of a study of Graves' ophthalmopathy and Graves' hyperthyroidism (dated by TCRdb to the late 2010s). As for the study more broadly: Stable hyperthyroidism was defined as no progression to ophthalmopathy within 18 months of follow-up. A discovery set of about a hundred patients (more than 40 ophthalmopathy, fewer than 60 stable hyperthyroidism) was enrolled to explore V-J signatures distinguishing ophthalmopathy from hyperthyroidism. An independent validation cohort was composed of some 19 hyperthyroidism patients and 17 patients who later progressed from hyperthyroidism to ophthalmopathy. In roughly 6 hyperthyroidism patients, T-cell repertoires of thyroid tissue and blood were compared. The study used signatures of the TCR beta repertoire to tell Graves' ophthalmopathy apart from Graves' hyperthyroidism and to predict which patients would progress to ophthalmopathy. In total, 135 blood samples were TCR-sequenced: 40 to 45 ophthalmopathy, some 75 hyperthyroidism and approximately 17 hyperthyroidism-to-ophthalmopathy patients. Following sampling, methimazole starting at 30 mg daily was administered to hyperthyroidism patients, and high-dose intravenous methylprednisolone was administered to ophthalmopathy patients. Study-wide findings and limitations: In cross-validation, the 13-signature model distinguished ophthalmopathy from stable hyperthyroidism with 87.88% sensitivity and 81.08% specificity, while in the test set the corresponding values were about 80% and 75%. In validation, the model predicted ophthalmopathy progression with about 71% sensitivity and approximately 72% specificity; 12 predicted patients were CT-confirmed with GO in a median of approximately 6.5 months. No statistical method was used to predetermine the sample size, and group allocation was not hidden from the investigators. Most of the expanded thyroid clonotypes with a frequency above 0.001 were also detected in blood, and it was suggested that the thyroid immune response may be reflected by blood repertoires.

Hyperthyroidism patients were newly diagnosed, were aged 18 to 65 years, and had a disease duration under 2 months. Patients with other autoimmune diseases, uncontrolled infections, pregnancy or lactation were excluded. Diagnosis was based on clinical symptoms, serum thyroxine, TRAb, thyroid ultrasound and orbital computed tomography. Total RNA was extracted with Trizol reagent and quality-checked on an Agilent 2100 Bioanalyzer. This clonotype has only a few counts. Its antigen is currently not known. Base-call qualities are not available, and no considerably larger clone is one nucleotide away. TCR beta CDR3 regions were amplified from RNA transcripts for repertoire sequencing. The first round of RT-PCR was done with HTBI primers and the Qiagen OneStep RT-PCR kit, and was followed by a second round of multiplex PCR, then size selection and purification. Libraries were sequenced paired-end with 100 bp reads on an Illumina HiSeq2000. The original pipeline was this. SOAPnuke was used to process the reads, removing any read that contained adapters or uncalled bases, had a mean Phred below 15, or lacked an exact match to the constant primer or identifier. High-quality paired reads were merged with COPE v1.2.5. Clonotypes were defined as unique nucleotide sequences and were aligned to IMGT TRB V, D and J references using MiTCR v1.1. Analysis was restricted to V-J combinations with a frequency above 0.0001, which covered about 99% of repertoires. For each V-J combination, a TCR clonal expansion and chaos score was defined as F50 clonal expansion divided by the chaos observed in the TCRdist matrix. Features were reduced by Welch's t-statistics and random forest to 10 to 15 V-J combinations, which fed a naive Bayes classifier. The similarity between thyroid and blood repertoires was quantified using the Morisita-Horn index. Clones were called with MiXCR by TCRdb after fastp trimmed the public reads at Q25, and only in-frame beta chains were retained. Identical CDR3 protein sequences are pooled into one entry, listed with their most common genes and DNA. TCRdb, not the authors, supplied the V and J calls. In all, the sample holds around 1,000,000 distinct CDR3 sequences, and 35% to 40% of those were seen once. The top ten clonotypes cover around 10% of the sample.

CDR1 and CDR2, per the germline V gene, are ENHRY and SYGVKD. Here V drops 4 bases and J drops 2 bases, and the junction holds 5 bases not matched to any gene. From its cysteine to its phenylalanine, the CDR3 spans 16 amino acids. Kept here is only the CDR3 DNA, which spans 48 bases and is read in frame from base 1. Rearrangement joined TRBV10-3 to TRBJ2-6, with TRBD2 identical over 7 junction bases. Sequenced material: peripheral blood or thyroid tissue (not recorded which). The sequence derives from an adult man with Graves' hyperthyroidism. At the DNA level, the sequence is TGTGCCATCAGTGGGGAGGGATTCGCTGGGGCCAACGTCCTGACTTTC. This yields the protein CAISGEGFAGANVLTF.